This record concerns one T cell receptor beta chain sequence. It has no known antigen specificity. Per-nucleotide qualities are absent, and no much larger clonotype sits a single base away. The data were taken from a study of blood T cell repertoires in COVID-19 (dated by TCRdb to 2019 to 2021). Regarding the study in general: Collaborator samples came from the United States, Italy and Spain and covered acute and convalescent phases of COVID-19. The prospective study material was composed of cDNA or gDNA derived from T cells, B-cell-depleted T cells, or PBMCs. The dataset comprised deeply sampled blood TCRbeta repertoires from subjects exposed to, actively infected with, or recovered from COVID-19. The repertoires were released in a freely available public database meant as a resource for research on the immune response to SARS-CoV-2. Samples came from the ongoing ImmuneRACE study (first 160 participants) plus 1,254 subjects from 6 global collaborators. The sample metadata nearly always contained a de-identified subject ID, COVID-19 status, age in years and sex. Where available, HLA class I and class II types were obtained from metadata supplied by the sample provider rather than from assay-based typing. Here is what the overall study found, with its caveats: How much clinical and demographic metadata was included differed by source and by participant, and the metadata was provided uncurated.

The immunoSEQ Assay, a bias-controlled multiplex PCR, was used to amplify TCRbeta CDR3 regions from genomic DNA. The authors' pipeline ran thus. The number of nucleated cells in each sample was estimated by amplification of reference gene primers within the assay. Sequence reads were collapsed and filtered to measure the absolute abundance of every unique TCRbeta CDR3 rearrangement. For each sample, productive Simpson clonality was calculated by taking the square root of Simpson's diversity index across productive rearrangements. Entries here come from immuneACCESS through TCRdb and include only in-frame sequences with V and J called. Some clones fail to appear in such tables; in the studies checked, an unresolved V gene covers under half of the shortfall, and the cause of the remainder is unknown. V, J and clone size are taken as reported in that table, and D and trimming were inferred from the DNA itself. The sample profile shows fewer than 90,000 clones; approximately 80% of them were found once. The ten largest clones capture 15% to 20% of the sample.

Each collaborating institution followed its own protocols to collect whole blood in K2EDTA tubes. Collaborator samples were shipped for TCRbeta analysis as frozen whole blood, isolated PBMCs, or DNA extracted from either sample type. CDR1 and CDR2 (ENHRY, SYGVKD) derive from the germline V gene. V lost 8 bases and J lost 3 bases, and the count of bases not matched to a germline gene is 8. The CDR3 spans 15 residues, from the cysteine through the phenylalanine. Of the read, only the CDR3 DNA is kept; its 45 bases are in frame from base 1. Sample: peripheral blood. The sequence is built from TRBV10-3 and TRBJ2-1, and 9 junction bases match TRBD1. The TCR originated in a woman over 75 with acute or convalescent COVID-19. The DNA sequence is TGTGCCATCGGTAAGACGGGACAGGGCTACAATGAGCAGTTCTTC. This is translated as CAIGKTGQGYNEQFF.